The 21 T cell receptor beta chains below all came from one sample that was sequenced in a study of cytomegalovirus exposure and HLA in healthy donors. The PCR used 60 Vbeta and 13 Jbeta primers. Sequenced by immunoSEQ multiplex PCR; TCRdb stores in-frame clones only, minus some. This sample has around 110,000 clones, with approximately 81% found just once. The sample taken for sequencing was PBMCs. These TCRs come from a woman aged 18-29 years in good health and CMV-seropositive.

This chain links TRBV5-6 with TRBJ1-1, with 7 bases matching TRBD1. The germline gives CDR1 SGHDT, CDR2 YYEEEE. This CDR3 is 14 amino acids long. V shed 6 bases, J shed 4 bases, and the junction held 9 bases outside the gene matches. CDR3 sequence reads: CASTRGVSGTEAFF. CDR3 DNA: TGTGCCAGCACCAGGGGGGTTTCGGGCACTGAAGCTTTCTTT.

This chain connects TRBV11-1 to TRBJ2-1; 7 nucleotides line up with TRBD2. Germline CDR1 is SGHAT and CDR2 is FQDESV (reference sequence). Trimming took 5 bases from V and 2 from J; bases not matched to a gene: 9. The CDR3 length is 16 residues. The CDR3 bases are TGTGCCAGCAGCCCTCTTACTAGCGTACCCTACAATGAGCAGTTCTTC. Its protein is CASSPLTSVPYNEQFF.

This clone was recorded once. The chain recombines TRBV7-9 with TRBJ2-7, with 12 bases that match TRBD1. The CDR3 has 18 amino acids. The J segment lost 1 base and the V segment lost 5 bases, leaving 12 bases of the junction unmatched. Germline values: CDR1 SEHNR, CDR2 FQNEAQ (reference sequence). DNA of the CDR3: TGTGCCAGCAGCGCTCCCGGGGACAGGGGGCTGAAGTCCTACGAGCAGTACTTC. Translated: CASSAPGDRGLKSYEQYF.

The rearrangement links TRBV5-4 to TRBJ2-1; no definite D call. Germline-derived CDR1 and CDR2 are SGHNT and YYREEE (reference sequence). This CDR3 region has 12 residues. The V and J ends lost 0 bases and 8 bases respectively, with 6 bases between them. Written as DNA, the CDR3 is TGTGCCAGCAGCTTGGACTTCGATGAGCAGTTCTTC. Its protein product is CASSLDFDEQFF.

V usage is TRBV11-3 and J usage is TRBJ2-1; D perhaps matches TRBD2 (6 bases). The CDR3 is made up of 12 amino acids. Trimming left V 3 bases short and J 8 bases short, with 8 bases between. Germline assignment: CDR1 SGHNT and CDR2 YENEEA. The CDR3 is CASSLRGHEQFF. CDR3 bases: TGTGCCAGCAGCTTGCGGGGCCATGAGCAGTTCTTC.

The rearrangement uses TRBV5-6 and TRBJ1-4; possible D gene TRBD1, 5 bases. The CDR3 consists of 15 residues. V lost 0 bases and J 0 bases, leaving 6 bases between the germline ends. The V gene's germline CDR1 is SGHDT and CDR2 YYEEEE. The CDR3 coding sequence is TGTGCCAGCAGCTTGGTGACAGCAACTAATGAAAAACTGTTTTTT. Its translation: CASSLVTATNEKLFF. The full variable domain, in which reference TRBV5-6 and TRBJ1-4 provide the parts outside the CDR3, is DAGVTQSPTHLIKTRGQQVTLRCSPKSGHDTVSWYQQALGQGPQFIFQYYEEEERQRGNFPDRFSGHQFPNYSSELNVNALLLGDSALYLCASSLVTATNEKLFFGSGTQLSVL.

Written as DNA, the CDR3 is TGTGCCAGTAGTACCGAGGGACAGGGGGGAAACTATGGCTACACCTTC. It is translated as CASSTEGQGGNYGYTF. V gene TRBV19 combines with J gene TRBJ1-2; 11 bases line up with TRBD1. Per the germline V gene, CDR1 is LNHDA and CDR2 is SQIVND (reference sequence). Trimming removed 4 bases from V and 2 bases from J; junction bases left unmatched: 6. This CDR3 spans 16 amino acids.

The chain employs TRBV6-5 and TRBJ2-7, with D possibly matching TRBD2 (6 bases). This CDR3 region has 13 residues. Germline V gene data show CDR1 as MNHEY and CDR2 as SVGAGI. V lost 6 bases to trimming and J lost 4 bases, with 13 bases between them. CDR3 residues: CASRPGGGYEQYF. As DNA, the CDR3 is TGTGCCAGCAGACCAGGTGGGGGGTACGAGCAGTACTTC.

This clone was observed a single time. Within the sample, other DNA sequences also encode this same CDR3. The rearrangement joins TRBV30 to TRBJ2-3; no definite D call. Trimming left V 0 bases short and J 5 bases short, with 6 bases between. The germline V gene encodes CDR1 GTSNPN and CDR2 SVGIG (reference sequence). The CDR3 totals 12 residues. CDR3: CAWSVPGDTQYF. In DNA, the CDR3 is TGTGCCTGGAGTGTCCCCGGAGATACGCAGTATTTT.

The CDR3 coding sequence is TGTTACATTACCAGGGGTCGGAATGAAAAACTGTTTTTT. Translation: CYITRGRNEKLFF. This chain joins TRBV9 and TRBJ1-4, with D possibly TRBD1 on 6 matching bases. The CDR3 is made up of 13 amino acids. The germline CDR1 and CDR2 sequences are SGDLS and YYNGEE.

V is TRBV28 and J is TRBJ2-2, with a tentative D call TRBD2 (7 bases). V was cut by 6 bases and J by 6 bases, with 14 bases left in between. The CDR3 has 14 residues. Germline lookup yields CDR1 MDHEN and CDR2 SYDVKM. CDR3: CASSHGGGAGELFF. CDR3 coding DNA: TGTGCCAGCAGCCATGGCGGGGGCGCCGGGGAGCTGTTTTTT.

V gene TRBV28 combines with J gene TRBJ2-5; tentative D call: TRBD2 (5 bases). The germline CDR1 and CDR2 sequences are MDHEN and SYDVKM. The CDR3 covers 13 residues. V was pared by 6 bases and J by 5 bases, with 13 bases between. The CDR3 here is CASRRRTGETQYF. CDR3 in DNA: TGTGCCAGCAGACGGAGGACGGGGGAGACCCAGTACTTC.

The chain employs TRBV12-5 and TRBJ1-5, with unresolved D. CDR1 and CDR2 from the germline V gene are LGHNT and FRNRAP. This CDR3 has 14 residues. V was clipped by 3 bases and J by 5 bases, with 11 bases between them. The CDR3 DNA reads as TGTGCTAGTGGTTTTGAGGCCTATTATCAGCCCCAGCATTTT. Protein: CASGFEAYYQPQHF.

This clone turned up a few times. J is TRBJ1-1 and V is TRBV9, with D possibly matching TRBD1 (5 bases). Germline CDR1 and CDR2: SGDLS and YYNGEE. CDR3 length equals 14 residues. With 0 bases removed from V and 1 base from J, the gap between germline ends came to 7 bases. CDR3 amino acids: CASSVAQGNTEAFF. The CDR3 region has the DNA TGTGCCAGCAGCGTAGCCCAGGGGAACACTGAAGCTTTCTTT. Full variable domain (missing parts from reference TRBV9 and TRBJ1-1): DSGVTQTPKHLITATGQRVTLRCSPRSGDLSVYWYQQSLDQGLQFLIQYYNGEERAKGNILERFSAQQFPDLHSELNLSSLELGDSALYFCASSVAQGNTEAFFGQGTRLTVV.

The rearrangement joins TRBV25-1 to TRBJ1-2; D ambiguous. The V end was cut by 2 bases, the J end by 8 bases, with 9 bases between. The CDR3 totals 12 residues. Germline values: CDR1 MGHDK, CDR2 SYGVNS. Here the CDR3 reads CASSEPEFGYTF. CDR3 nucleotide sequence: TGTGCCAGCAGTGAACCGGAGTTCGGCTACACCTTC.

This clone was detected only a few times. The chain couples TRBV18 to TRBJ1-5; no clear D. Germline CDR1 is KGHSH and CDR2 is LQKENI. The CDR3 contains 13 residues. V dropped 2 bases and J dropped 9 bases, with 11 bases sitting between them. Here the CDR3 DNA reads TGTGCCAGCTCACCAGGAGGTTTTCGGCCCCAGCATTTT. Its translation is CASSPGGFRPQHF. The full variable domain, with the rest looked up from reference TRBV18 and TRBJ1-5, is NAGVMQNPRHLVRRRGQEARLRCSPMKGHSHVYWYRQLPEEGLKFMVYLQKENIIDESGMPKERFSAEFPKEGPSILRIQQVVRGDSAAYFCASSPGGFRPQHFGDGTRLSIL.

The V call is TRBV5-6, the J call TRBJ1-5, with 10 nucleotides matching TRBD1. The CDR3 has 15 amino acids. V lost 0 bases and J lost 6; bases outside the gene matches: 3. From germline, CDR1 is SGHDT and CDR2 YYEEEE. CDR3 amino acids: CASSLAGQGSQPQHF. The CDR3, as DNA: TGTGCCAGCAGCTTGGCGGGACAGGGGTCTCAGCCCCAGCATTTT.

Turning to this clone: An end of the junction does not agree with germline; a read error may underlie this. J is TRBJ2-5 and V is TRBV7-9, with 8 bases lining up with TRBD1. This CDR3 contains 15 residues. Germline V gene sequence: CDR1 SEHNR, CDR2 FQNEAQ (reference sequence). CDR3 DNA: TGTTCCAGCAGCCCCCGACAGGGGAGGTTAGGGACCCAGTACTTC. This sequence encodes CSSSPRQGRLGTQYF.

V is TRBV5-6 and J is TRBJ2-7; 7 bases fit TRBD2. With 4 bases clipped from V and 2 bases from J, the junction kept 12 bases outside the gene matches. The CDR3 has 16 amino acids. From germline, CDR1 is SGHDT and CDR2 YYEEEE. CDR3: CASSPDGGSSAYEQYF. The DNA of the CDR3 is TGTGCCAGCAGCCCGGACGGCGGGAGTAGTGCCTACGAGCAGTACTTC.

The V call is TRBV21-1, the J call TRBJ2-7; the table's D call TRBD1 went unverified against the DNA. TRBV21-1 is noted as a pseudogene. The length of the CDR3 is 15 residues. In nucleotides, the CDR3 is TGTGCCAGCAGCACCCGACATGTCCAAGCCTACGAGCAGTACTTC. Protein product: CASSTRHVQAYEQYF.

This chain uses TRBV6-6 with TRBJ2-6; no clear D gene. The CDR3 contains 15 residues. V lost 7 bases to trimming and J lost 1 base, with 11 bases between them. The germline V gene has CDR1 MNHNY and CDR2 SVGAGI (reference sequence). As DNA, the CDR3 is TGTGCCAGCACCGCTACAGTTTCTGGGGCCAACGTCCTGACTTTC. Its protein product is CASTATVSGANVLTF.